The 21 T cell receptor beta chains presented below share a single source sample, sequenced in a study of blood T cell repertoires in COVID-19. Sequenced by immunoSEQ multiplex PCR; TCRdb stores in-frame clones only, minus some. Among hundreds of thousands of clones listed, almost 85% were seen once. Sequencing was performed on peripheral blood. These receptors originate from a human donor in a cohort sampled during active COVID-19.

The rearrangement joins TRBV7-8 to TRBJ2-7; TRBD1 matches at 8 bases. With 5 bases clipped from V and 3 bases from J, the junction kept 9 bases outside the gene matches. The CDR3 covers 15 residues. Germline CDR1 reads SGHVS; CDR2 reads FQNEAQ. The CDR3 spells CASSTRTGPIYEQYF. In nucleotides, the CDR3 is TGTGCCAGCAGCACAAGGACAGGGCCAATCTACGAGCAGTACTTC.

J is TRBJ1-2 and V is TRBV3-1 (or the pseudogene TRBV3-2); 12 bases are shared with TRBD1. J lost 4 bases, V lost 6 bases, and 15 bases had no gene match. This CDR3 spans 18 amino acids. Germline CDR1 is LGHDT and CDR2 is YNNKEL (reference sequence). CDR3 sequence reads: CASSQIPGTGGSSYGYTF. CDR3 bases: TGTGCCAGCAGTCAAATCCCCGGGACAGGGGGCTCGAGCTATGGCTACACCTTC.

The V and J genes are TRBV11-3 and TRBJ2-7; 11 bases are shared with TRBD1. The CDR3 is made up of 15 amino acids. Germline values: CDR1 SGHNT, CDR2 YENEEA. J was trimmed by 4 bases and V by 2 bases; bases with no gene match: 4. In DNA form, the CDR3 reads TGTGCCAGCAGCTTAACGGGGACAGGGGGATACGAGCAGTACTTC. Translation: CASSLTGTGGYEQYF.

This clone was found once. The chain employs TRBV5-6 and TRBJ1-2; 12 bases are shared with TRBD1. V lost 4 bases, J lost 7 bases, and 8 bases stayed unmatched. Germline CDR1 and CDR2: SGHDT and YYEEEE. The CDR3 is made up of 15 amino acids. Here the CDR3 reads CASSVPGQGAGGYTF. The CDR3, as DNA: TGTGCCAGCAGCGTACCGGGACAGGGGGCGGGTGGCTACACCTTC.

The V gene is TRBV20-1, the J gene TRBJ1-1; D is undetermined. Germline lookup yields CDR1 DFQATT and CDR2 SNEGSKA (reference sequence). Trimming removed 2 bases at V and 6 bases at J, with 7 bases between. This CDR3 has 11 residues. CDR3 DNA: TGCAGTGCTAGATCCGGGGCTGAAGCTTTCTTT. Translation gives CSARSGAEAFF.

In its sample, this clone was seen once. The J gene is TRBJ2-7, the V gene TRBV7-3; perhaps TRBD1 as D (6 bases). The CDR3 has 17 residues. V shed 2 bases and J shed 1 base, with 18 bases lying between them. CDR1 is SGHTA and CDR2 is FQGTGA in the germline V gene. The CDR3 is CASSLPLKTGPSYEQYF. Written as DNA, the CDR3 is TGTGCCAGCAGCTTACCATTGAAAACAGGGCCTTCCTACGAGCAGTACTTC.

The J gene is TRBJ1-1, the V gene TRBV6-5; the D gene is possibly TRBD1 (5 bases). The germline V and J ends were trimmed by 11 bases and 2 bases, with 15 bases remaining between them. Germline V CDR1 and CDR2: MNHEY, SVGAGI. The CDR3 has 13 residues. The DNA of the CDR3 is TGTGCCGCGGGGGTGACAGTAAACACTGAAGCTTTCTTT. This sequence encodes CAAGVTVNTEAFF.

The chain couples TRBV15 to TRBJ1-5; tentative D call: TRBD1 (5 bases). This CDR3 comprises 13 residues. V was cut by 5 bases and J by 9 bases, with 14 bases left in between. From germline, CDR1 is LNHNV and CDR2 YYDKDF (reference sequence). Here the CDR3 DNA reads TGTGCCACCAGCCCGACAGCGACCTCGCCCCAGCATTTT. It codes for CATSPTATSPQHF.

The genes are TRBV18 and TRBJ1-1; a weak D match, TRBD1 (5 bases). CDR3 length equals 15 residues. Germline assignment: CDR1 KGHSH and CDR2 LQKENI. Trimming shortened V by 3 bases and J by 1 base, and 12 bases separated the two germline ends. CDR3 region: CASSPSDKPNTEAFF. CDR3 nucleotide sequence: TGTGCCAGCTCACCCTCGGACAAACCGAACACTGAAGCTTTCTTT.

V and J are TRBV27 and TRBJ2-3; a weak D match, TRBD1 (8 bases). Trimming removed 6 bases from V and 6 bases from J, with 22 bases in between. CDR3 size: 16 residues. Germline CDR1 and CDR2: MNHEY and SMNVEV (reference sequence). The CDR3 DNA sequence: TGTGCCAGCAGCTACAACAGGGGGGGGTTGAGGGATACGCAGTATTTT. This translates into CASSYNRGGLRDTQYF.

The chain links TRBV25-1 to TRBJ1-5; tentatively, D is TRBD1 (5 bases). CDR3 size: 14 residues. V dropped 6 bases and J dropped 0 bases, with 9 bases sitting between them. Germline CDR1 MGHDK, CDR2 SYGVNS. CDR3 coding DNA: TGTGCCAGCAGGGCCCAGGGTAGCAATCAGCCCCAGCATTTT. Residues: CASRAQGSNQPQHF.

This chain connects TRBV3-1 (or the pseudogene TRBV3-2) to TRBJ2-7, with D uncertain. This CDR3 has 12 amino acids. Trimming shortened V by 4 bases and J by 6 bases, and 10 bases separated the two germline ends. Germline V gives CDR1 LGHDT, CDR2 YNNKEL (reference sequence). The CDR3 here is CASSPSPVEQYF. CDR3 nucleotide sequence: TGTGCCAGCAGCCCATCCCCAGTCGAGCAGTACTTC.

This chain connects TRBV2 to TRBJ1-1; 9 nucleotides align to TRBD1. The CDR3 consists of 15 residues. Germline V gene sequence: CDR1 SNHLY, CDR2 FYNNEI. Losses at the gene ends were 6 bases for V and 0 bases for J; bases not matched to a gene: 5. The CDR3 spells CASRERDRVNTEAFF. CDR3 nucleotides: TGTGCCAGCAGGGAACGGGACAGGGTGAACACTGAAGCTTTCTTT.

Comment on this clone: Within the sample, other DNA sequences also encode this same CDR3. The rearrangement links TRBV11-2 to TRBJ2-7; 8 nucleotides agree with TRBD1. Unmatched junction bases numbered 6, after V lost 1 base and J lost 4 bases. The CDR3 spans 15 residues. Germline assignment: CDR1 SGHAT and CDR2 FQNNGV. The CDR3 sequence is CASSLVAGGLYEQYF. CDR3 nucleotide sequence: TGTGCCAGCAGCTTAGTTGCAGGGGGCTTATACGAGCAGTACTTC.

The chain recombines TRBV6-1 with TRBJ1-5; D gene unclear. The V and J ends lost 2 bases and 15 bases respectively, with 14 bases between them. Germline CDR1 and CDR2: MNHNS and SASEGT. This CDR3 is 12 amino acids long. The CDR3: CASSENGPRGHF. The CDR3 DNA sequence: TGTGCCAGCAGTGAAAATGGACCGCGGGGGCATTTT.

The chain recombines TRBV10-3 with TRBJ1-1; D is perhaps TRBD1 (5 bases). V dropped 11 bases and J dropped 5 bases, with 15 bases sitting between them. This CDR3 is 12 amino acids long. Germline CDR1 and CDR2: ENHRY and SYGVKD. The CDR3: CASREGRTEAFF. The CDR3 DNA is TGTGCCTCGCGGGAGGGGAGAACTGAAGCTTTCTTT.

The V call is TRBV2, the J call TRBJ1-2; the match to TRBD1 covers 7 bases. Germline values: CDR1 SNHLY, CDR2 FYNNEI. Unmatched junction bases numbered 6, after V lost 0 bases and J lost 2 bases. The CDR3 sequence is 16 residues long. The CDR3 DNA reads as TGTGCCAGCAGTGAAGCAATTAGGGGGCAAAACTATGGCTACACCTTC. Translation gives CASSEAIRGQNYGYTF. Together with reference TRBV2 and TRBJ1-2, the CDR3 gives the full variable domain: EPEVTQTPSHQVTQMGQEVILRCVPISNHLYFYWYRQILGQKVEFLVSFYNNEISEKSEIFDDQFSVERPDGSNFTLKIRSTKLEDSAMYFCASSEAIRGQNYGYTFGSGTRLTVV.

The table lists this clone with a count of one. The chain links TRBV5-4 to TRBJ2-3, with 10 bases lining up with TRBD2. Germline CDR1 reads SGHNT; CDR2 reads YYREEE (reference sequence). Trimming took 4 bases from V and 6 from J; bases not matched to a gene: 11. The CDR3 is 16 amino acids. The CDR3 spells CASSLQRGGLSDTQYF. In nucleotides, the CDR3 is TGTGCCAGCAGCCTTCAGCGGGGGGGCCTATCTGATACGCAGTATTTT.

V is TRBV24-1 and J is TRBJ1-2; 8 nucleotides align to TRBD1. The CDR3 contains 13 residues. V shed 3 bases, J shed 7 bases, and the junction held 3 bases outside the gene matches. The germline CDR1 and CDR2 sequences are KGHDR and SFDVKD. The CDR3 DNA follows: TGTGCCACCAGTGATCGGACAGGGAGTGGCTACACCTTC. Translation: CATSDRTGSGYTF.

Regarding this clone: The same CDR3 is also encoded by other DNA sequences in this sample. The chain carries TRBV7-3 and TRBJ1-1, with TRBD1 matching over 7 bases. This CDR3 contains 13 residues. The germline V gene encodes CDR1 SGHTA and CDR2 FQGTGA. Trimming cost V 5 bases and J 4 bases; bases outside gene matches: 4. CDR3 sequence (DNA): TGTGCCAGCAGCCCCCCAGGGGGCACTGAAGCTTTCTTT. Translation: CASSPPGGTEAFF. The full variable domain, its missing parts supplied by reference TRBV7-3 and TRBJ1-1, is GAGVSQTPSNKVTEKGKYVELRCDPISGHTALYWYRQSLGQGPEFLIYFQGTGAADDSGLPNDRFFAVRPEGSVSTLKIQRTERGDSAVYLCASSPPGGTEAFFGQGTRLTVV.

The chain carries TRBV5-1 and TRBJ2-7; 9 nucleotides align to TRBD1. This CDR3 spans 15 amino acids. The germline CDR1 and CDR2 sequences are SGHRS and YFSETQ. Trimming at V came to 0 bases and at J to 3 bases, leaving 4 bases not matched to a gene. The CDR3 DNA reads as TGCGCCAGCAGCTTGGGGGACAGGGCAGGCTACGAGCAGTACTTC. This sequence encodes CASSLGDRAGYEQYF. The whole variable domain, filled in from reference TRBV5-1 and TRBJ2-7, reads KAGVTQTPRYLIKTRGQQVTLSCSPISGHRSVSWYQQTPGQGLQFLFEYFSETQRNKGNFPGRFSGRQFSNSRSEMNVSTLELGDSALYLCASSLGDRAGYEQYFGPGTRLTVT.